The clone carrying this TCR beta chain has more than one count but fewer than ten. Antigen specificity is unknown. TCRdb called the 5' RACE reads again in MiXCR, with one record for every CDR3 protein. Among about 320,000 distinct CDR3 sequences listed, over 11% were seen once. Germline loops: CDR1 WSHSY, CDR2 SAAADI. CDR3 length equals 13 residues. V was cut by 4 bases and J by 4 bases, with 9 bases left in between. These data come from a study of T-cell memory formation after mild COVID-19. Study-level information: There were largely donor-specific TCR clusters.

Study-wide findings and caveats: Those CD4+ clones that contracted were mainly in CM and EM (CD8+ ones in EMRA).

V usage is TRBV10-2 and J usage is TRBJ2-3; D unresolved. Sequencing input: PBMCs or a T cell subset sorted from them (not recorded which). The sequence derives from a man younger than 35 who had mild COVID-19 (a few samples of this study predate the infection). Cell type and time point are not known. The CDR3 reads CASSGGYADTQYF. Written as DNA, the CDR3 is TGCGCCAGCAGTGGTGGGTACGCAGATACGCAGTATTTT.